This T cell receptor beta chain was profiled in a study of response to subunit inactivated influenza vaccine. V was shortened by 3 bases and J by 0 bases, with 6 bases between the two germline ends. CDR3 length: 14 amino acids. CDR1 and CDR2 (germline): SGHTA, FQGNSA. TCRdb reprocessed the RT-PCR reads via MiXCR and lists one record per CDR3 protein. The sample yields roughly 540,000 distinct CDR3 sequences, approximately 20% seen once. These same data were also listed under a study on T cells expressing NK-cell markers. From that study: The authors generated TCR beta cDNA through 5'RACE template switching with UMIs. In several experiments, an anti-gamma-delta TCR antibody restricted sorting to alpha-beta TCR T cells.

The J gene is TRBJ2-1, the V gene TRBV7-2; D gene uncertain. Sequencing was performed on CD4+ T cells sorted from PBMCs, taken roughly 12 days after vaccination. The clonotype was recovered from a man aged 50 to 59 who received an inactivated influenza vaccine. The CDR3 spells CASSFGRSYNEQFF. CDR3 DNA: TGTGCCAGCAGCTTTGGCCGCTCCTACAATGAGCAGTTCTTC.